The present entry profiles one TCR beta chain with its context. What it binds is not known. The PCR had 60 Vbeta and 13 Jbeta primers. Sequencing used immunoSEQ multiplex PCR; TCRdb keeps in-frame clones, though not all of them. Of 83,000 or so clones in the sample, around 74% were seen once. The data originate from a study of cytomegalovirus exposure and HLA in healthy donors. Study-wide findings and caveats: The later analysis indicated that the majority of CMV-associated TCR beta chains appeared HLA-restricted.

The V segment lost 5 bases and the J segment 10 bases; nucleotides outside the gene matches: 10. Per germline, CDR1 SEHNR and CDR2 FQNEAQ (reference sequence). This CDR3 is 15 amino acids long. The sequencing input was PBMCs. The chain uses TRBV7-9 and TRBJ1-6; TRBD1 agrees at 8 bases. The clonotype was recovered from a man under 40 in good health and CMV-seropositive. CDR3 nucleotide sequence: TGTGCCAGCAGCGGTGTTGGACAGGGCCGCTCACCCCTCCACTTT. This codes for CASSGVGQGRSPLHF.